This T cell receptor beta chain was identified in a study of identifying expanded T cells in peripheral blood. The repertoire was sequenced with immunoSEQ multiplex PCR; TCRdb's copy has only in-frame clones and lacks some. In the table there are about 90,000 clones, approximately 86% of which are singletons. Deletions cut 4 bases from V and 9 bases from J, with 14 bases between. Germline-derived CDR1 and CDR2 are SGHNT and YYREEE (reference sequence). CDR3 length equals 13 residues. The chain recombines TRBV5-4 with TRBJ2-1; a possible D gene is TRBD1 (6 bases). The TCR originated in a person aged 18 to 75 in good health. The material sequenced was blood. The CDR3 nucleotides are TGTGCCAGCAGCCTACAGGGATCCGGTGAGCAGTTCTTC. Protein sequence: CASSLQGSGEQFF.